This entry lists 23 T cell receptor beta chains sequenced from one sample in a study of blood T cell repertoires in COVID-19. The data were produced by immunoSEQ multiplex PCR, yet TCRdb's version contains in-frame clones alone and is incomplete. Seen here are about 120,000 clones, 85% observed once, and the top ten hold approximately 10%. The sequenced sample was peripheral blood. These receptors were obtained from an elderly man with acute or convalescent COVID-19.

The rearrangement uses TRBV19 and TRBJ2-7; the D is unclear. Germline loops: CDR1 LNHDA, CDR2 SQIVND (reference sequence). V dropped 3 bases and J dropped 2 bases, with 11 bases sitting between them. The CDR3 is 14 amino acids. The CDR3 sequence is CASSIRWRTYEQYF. CDR3 bases: TGTGCCAGTAGTATTAGATGGAGAACCTACGAGCAGTACTTC.

The chain recombines TRBV7-2 with TRBJ1-6; 9 bases map to TRBD1. Per germline, CDR1 SGHTA and CDR2 FQGNSA. The CDR3 runs to 14 residues. The V and J ends lost 5 bases and 7 bases, in that order; junction bases with no gene match: 3. The CDR3 loop is CASSPGQGNSPLHF. CDR3 in DNA: TGTGCCAGCAGCCCTGGACAGGGGAATTCACCCCTCCACTTT.

V is TRBV7-9 and J is TRBJ1-5; D perhaps matches TRBD1 (6 bases). From germline, CDR1 is SEHNR and CDR2 FQNEAQ (reference sequence). The germline V and J ends were trimmed by 0 bases and 3 bases, with 12 bases remaining between them. The CDR3 loop spans 16 amino acids. The CDR3 loop reads CASSLARNRDNQPQHF. The CDR3 DNA reads TGTGCCAGCAGCTTAGCGCGGAACAGGGACAATCAGCCCCAGCATTTT.

The chain links TRBV7-6 to TRBJ1-1, with D perhaps TRBD1 (6 bases). The V end lost 5 bases, the J end lost 7 bases, and 20 bases lay between the germline ends. The V gene's germline CDR1 is SGHVS and CDR2 FNYEAQ. The CDR3 runs to 15 residues. DNA of the CDR3: TGTGCCAGCAGCCCAGCGGGGGGCCGGAGGGTTGAAGCTTTCTTT. Encoded protein: CASSPAGGRRVEAFF.

V and J are TRBV7-3 and TRBJ2-3; D is possibly TRBD2 (5 bases). The CDR3 loop spans 15 amino acids. The V and J ends lost 0 bases and 3 bases respectively, with 10 bases between them. Germline V gene sequence: CDR1 SGHTA, CDR2 FQGTGA. The CDR3, as DNA: TGTGCCAGCAGCTTAACGGGAGTTAGTACAGATACGCAGTATTTT. It encodes CASSLTGVSTDTQYF.

This chain joins TRBV28 and TRBJ1-1; no clear D gene. The V end was cut by 5 bases, the J end by 2 bases, with 18 bases between. CDR1 is MDHEN and CDR2 is SYDVKM in the germline V gene. The length of the CDR3 is 16 residues. CDR3 sequence reads: CASSPRLARGNTEAFF. The CDR3, as DNA: TGTGCCAGCAGTCCCAGACTTGCCCGGGGAAACACTGAAGCTTTCTTT.

The rearrangement joins TRBV28 to TRBJ1-5; no reliable D call. Trimming cost V 6 bases and J 4 bases, with 7 bases left between them. Germline V lookup: CDR1 MDHEN, CDR2 SYDVKM. The CDR3 has 12 amino acids. The CDR3 sequence is CASRVTNQPQHF. For the CDR3, the DNA is TGTGCCAGCAGGGTTACAAATCAGCCCCAGCATTTT.

The J gene is TRBJ2-1, the V gene TRBV29-1, with unresolved D. The CDR3 covers 12 residues. The V and J ends lost 7 bases and 7 bases respectively, with 14 bases between them. Germline loops: CDR1 SQVTM, CDR2 ANQGSEA. CDR3 region: CSGLTAWNEQFF. In DNA, the CDR3 is TGCAGCGGACTGACTGCCTGGAATGAGCAGTTCTTC.

The rearrangement joins TRBV4-1 to TRBJ1-4; 7 nucleotides agree with TRBD1. Trimming took 3 bases from V and 3 from J; bases not matched to a gene: 7. CDR3 length: 16 amino acids. Germline CDR1 and CDR2: MGHRA and YSYEKL. CDR3 bases: TGCGCCAGCAGCCACCCTCCCGGGACAGCTAATGAAAAACTGTTTTTT. Translated, it gives CASSHPPGTANEKLFF.

This chain links TRBV18 with TRBJ1-1; TRBD1 is a possible D gene (6 bases). This CDR3 contains 12 residues. Trimming took off 2 bases at V and 10 bases at J, with 11 bases between the two ends. Per the germline V gene, CDR1 is KGHSH and CDR2 is LQKENI. CDR3 nucleotides: TGTGCCAGCTCACCAGGGCAGGGGTCAGCTTTCTTT. Protein sequence: CASSPGQGSAFF.

This clone was observed a few times. The V gene is TRBV2, the J gene TRBJ2-2, with D unclear. The V gene's germline CDR1 is SNHLY and CDR2 FYNNEI. The CDR3 spans 14 residues. V was trimmed by 1 base and J by 0 bases, leaving 3 bases between them. DNA of the CDR3: TGTGCCAGCAGTGAAGGGCCGAACACCGGGGAGCTGTTTTTT. The encoded protein is CASSEGPNTGELFF.

This clone appeared once. The CDR3 spells CASSQGRGPLHF. In DNA form, the CDR3 reads TGTGCCAGCAGCCAGGGCAGGGGACCCCTCCACTTT. The V and J genes are TRBV7-2 and TRBJ1-6, with TRBD1 as a possible D gene (6 bases). The CDR3 consists of 12 residues. Trimming removed 5 bases from V and 12 bases from J, with 11 bases in between. Germline CDR1 reads SGHTA; CDR2 reads FQGNSA. Full variable domain (rest looked up from reference TRBV7-2 and TRBJ1-6): GAGVSQSPSNKVTEKGKDVELRCDPISGHTALYWYRQSLGQGLEFLIYFQGNSAPDKSGLPSDRFSAERTGGSVSTLTIQRTQQEDSAVYLCASSQGRGPLHFGNGTRLTVT.

The rearrangement joins TRBV18 to TRBJ2-5, with 9 bases matching TRBD1. V dropped 3 bases and J dropped 1; count of bases not matched to a gene: 3. Germline CDR1 and CDR2: KGHSH and LQKENI. This CDR3 has 15 residues. The CDR3 sequence is CASSPTGGRQETQYF. The CDR3 nucleotides read TGTGCCAGCTCACCCACAGGGGGCCGCCAAGAGACCCAGTACTTC.

The gene calls are TRBV5-6 and TRBJ1-2; a possible D gene is TRBD1 (5 bases). Trimming shortened V by 4 bases and J by 6 bases, and 16 bases separated the two germline ends. The CDR3 contains 14 residues. CDR1 and CDR2 (germline): SGHDT, YYEEEE. The CDR3 loop is CASSLRDLGDGYTF. CDR3 coding DNA: TGTGCCAGCAGCCTCAGGGATCTAGGGGATGGCTACACCTTC.

This chain links TRBV4-1 with TRBJ1-2, with a possible D match to TRBD1 (5 bases). The CDR3 has 15 residues. The V and J ends lost 1 base and 4 bases respectively, with 13 bases between them. Germline CDR1 reads MGHRA; CDR2 reads YSYEKL. The DNA of the CDR3 is TGCGCCAGCAGCCAAGGGGAGGTCGGGGGCTATGGCTACACCTTC. Translation gives CASSQGEVGGYGYTF.

This rearrangement joins TRBV10-2 to TRBJ1-1; D is unclear. V was trimmed by 6 bases and J by 2 bases, leaving 7 bases between them. The germline gives CDR1 WSHSY, CDR2 SAAADI. The CDR3 length is 12 residues. CDR3 protein: CASRGANTEAFF. The CDR3 DNA reads as TGCGCCAGCAGGGGAGCTAACACTGAAGCTTTCTTT.

V is TRBV30 and J is TRBJ2-1; 14 nucleotides line up with TRBD2. Per the germline V gene, CDR1 is GTSNPN and CDR2 is SVGIG (reference sequence). Losses at the gene ends were 2 bases for V and 15 bases for J; bases not matched to a gene: 9. The CDR3 consists of 14 residues. The CDR3 is CAWSSGLAGAGMFF. The CDR3 nucleotides read TGTGCCTGGAGTTCGGGACTAGCGGGAGCGGGCATGTTCTTC. The full variable domain, in which reference TRBV30 and TRBJ2-1 provide the parts outside the CDR3, is SQTIHQWPATLVQPVGSPLSLECTVEGTSNPNLYWYRQAAGRGLQLLFYSVGIGQISSEVPQNLSASRPQDRQFILSSKKLLLSDSGFYLCAWSSGLAGAGMFFGPGTRLTVL.

V and J are TRBV5-5 and TRBJ2-2; TRBD1 aligns across 7 bases. The CDR3 length is 15 residues. Looked up from germline, CDR1 is SGHKS and CDR2 is YYEKEE (reference sequence). V was pared by 5 bases and J by 1 base, with 5 bases of the junction left unmatched. Here the CDR3 DNA reads TGTGCCAGCAGTATGGACAGGATGAACACCGGGGAGCTGTTTTTT. Its protein is CASSMDRMNTGELFF.

This clone was observed once. The chain recombines TRBV6-5 with TRBJ1-6; 10 bases map to TRBD1. The CDR3 is 16 residues long. Per the germline V gene, CDR1 is MNHEY and CDR2 is SVGAGI. V shed 2 bases and J 9 bases; nucleotides not matched to a gene: 7. The CDR3 here is CASSYGGQGSISPLHF. Here the CDR3 DNA reads TGTGCCAGCAGTTACGGGGGACAGGGGTCAATTTCACCCCTCCACTTT.

The chain is built from TRBV6-5 and TRBJ1-6, with D uncertain. The V gene lost 6 bases and the J gene lost 8 bases, with 8 bases spanning the gap. This CDR3 is 12 amino acids long. Germline CDR1 MNHEY, CDR2 SVGAGI. CDR3 DNA sequence: TGTGCCAGCAGCTCTTTATATTCACCCCTCCACTTT. Residues: CASSSLYSPLHF.

V gene TRBV6-1 combines with J gene TRBJ1-2; 7 positions agree with TRBD1. The junction had 16 bases not matched to a gene; V was cut back by 4 bases and J by 11 bases. This CDR3 has 15 residues. Germline V CDR1 and CDR2: MNHNS, SASEGT. This CDR3 is CASSVDRVPTMGYTF. Here the CDR3 DNA reads TGTGCCAGCAGTGTCGACAGGGTCCCTACGATGGGATACACCTTC.

This clone was seen once. The chain uses TRBV10-3 and TRBJ2-1, with D possibly being TRBD2 (6 bases). The CDR3 is 14 amino acids. Germline CDR1 ENHRY, CDR2 SYGVKD. V lost 0 bases and J 9 bases, leaving 12 bases between the germline ends. CDR3 loop: CAISESTRLSEQFF. The DNA of the CDR3 is TGTGCCATCAGTGAGTCGACTAGGCTTAGTGAGCAGTTCTTC.

The rearrangement links TRBV28 to TRBJ1-6, with D unclear. CDR3 size: 15 residues. Trimming left V 3 bases short and J 14 bases short, with 20 bases between. Germline CDR1 and CDR2: MDHEN and SYDVKM. The DNA of the CDR3 is TGTGCCAGCAGTTTCTCAGAGGGAGCTCCGGGGACCCTCCACTTT. This sequence encodes CASSFSEGAPGTLHF. Variable domain in full (rest from reference TRBV28 and TRBJ1-6): DVKVTQSSRYLVKRTGEKVFLECVQDMDHENMFWYRQDPGLGLRLIYFSYDVKMKEKGDIPEGYSVSREKKERFSLILESASTNQTSMYLCASSFSEGAPGTLHFGNGTRLTVT.